These T cell receptor beta chains were read from a single sample in a study of OX40 agonist ivuxolimab in advanced cancers. Repertoires were generated with immunoSEQ multiplex PCR, while TCRdb's copy carries only in-frame clones and drops some. This sample has 55,000 to 65,000 clones, with roughly four fifths found just once. This sample comprised CD4+ or CD8+ T cells sorted from blood, obtained in a trial of the OX40 agonist ivuxolimab. The source is an adult with an advanced solid tumor such as melanoma, head and neck, liver or kidney cancer. The CDR3 runs from the conserved cysteine through the conserved F or W. Fields, in order: V gene, J gene, clone size, CDR3 protein. Size tells how often a clone was seen (once, few, many) or the class of an expanded clone, and some rows leave it out.

TRBV11-3	TRBJ2-1	NA	CASSLDPGTSGDYNEQFF
TRBV7-2	TRBJ1-5	NA	CASSYLHGGNQPQHF
TRBV5-8	TRBJ2-1	NA	CASSLGRSVDEQFF
TRBV9	TRBJ1-6	NA	CASSVEGTGGNSPLHF
TRBV6-6	TRBJ1-1	once	CASRDTGGEEF
TRBV18	TRBJ2-6	NA	CASSLKDVSGANVLTF
TRBV5-4	TRBJ2-3	once	CASGGTGLSTDTQYF
TRBV4-2	TRBJ2-5	NA	CASSQLGIPSVEETQYF
TRBV29-1	TRBJ1-5	NA	CSVDQGPNQPQHF
TRBV11-2	TRBJ1-1	NA	CASSLDWTLRGDTEAFF
TRBV7-3	TRBJ2-3	NA	CASSSGTDTQYF